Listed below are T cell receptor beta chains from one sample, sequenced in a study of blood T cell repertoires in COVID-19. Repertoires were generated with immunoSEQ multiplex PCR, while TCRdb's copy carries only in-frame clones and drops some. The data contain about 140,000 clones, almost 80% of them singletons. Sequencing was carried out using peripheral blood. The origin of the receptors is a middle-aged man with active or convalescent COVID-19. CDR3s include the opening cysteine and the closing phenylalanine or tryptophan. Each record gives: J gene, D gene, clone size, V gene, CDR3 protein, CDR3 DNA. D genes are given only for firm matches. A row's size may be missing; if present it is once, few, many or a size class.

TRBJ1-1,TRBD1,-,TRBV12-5,CASGLGQGTPKPFNTEAFF,TGTGCTAGTGGTTTAGGACAGGGGACGCCAAAGCCATTTAACACTGAAGCTTTCTTT
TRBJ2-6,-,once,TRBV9,CASSEWTELGVAGANVLTF,TGTGCCAGCAGCGAATGGACAGAGCTGGGTGTCGCTGGGGCCAACGTCCTGACTTTC
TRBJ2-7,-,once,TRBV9,CASSVVGSSYEQYF,TGTGCCAGCAGCGTAGTGGGCAGCTCCTACGAGCAGTACTTC
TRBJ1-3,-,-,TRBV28,CASSTSSQGNGNTIYF,TGTGCCAGCAGTACCTCTTCGCAGGGGAATGGAAACACCATATATTTT
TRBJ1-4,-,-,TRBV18,CASSSTQGINEKLFF,TGTGCTAGCTCATCGACACAGGGCATTAATGAAAAACTGTTTTTT
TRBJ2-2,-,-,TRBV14,CASSLERGTGELFF,TGTGCCAGCAGCCTAGAACGGGGCACCGGGGAGCTGTTTTTT
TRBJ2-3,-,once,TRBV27,CASSLPSRDTQYF,TGTGCCAGCAGTTTACCCAGTCGAGATACGCAGTATTTT
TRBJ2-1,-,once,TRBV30,CAWSVRRGSFEQFF,TGTGCCTGGAGTGTACGGCGCGGTTCCTTTGAGCAGTTCTTC
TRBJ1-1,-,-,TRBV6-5,CASRNRYAEAFF,TGTGCCAGCAGGAACAGGTACGCTGAAGCTTTCTTT
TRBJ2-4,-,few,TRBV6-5,CASEADWGSKNIQYF,TGTGCCAGCGAGGCTGACTGGGGCTCCAAAAACATTCAGTACTTC
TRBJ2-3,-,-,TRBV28,CASKQGMKTDTQYF,TGTGCCAGCAAGCAGGGCATGAAAACAGATACGCAGTATTTT
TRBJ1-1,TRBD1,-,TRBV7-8,CASSLAGQMNTEAFF,TGTGCCAGCAGCTTAGCGGGACAGATGAACACTGAAGCTTTCTTT
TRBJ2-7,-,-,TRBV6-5,CASSYVTGFYEQYF,TGTGCCAGCAGTTACGTAACAGGTTTTTACGAGCAGTACTTC
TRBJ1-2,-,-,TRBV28,CASSFRGGYGYTF,TGTGCCAGCAGTTTTCGGGGGGGCTATGGCTACACCTTC
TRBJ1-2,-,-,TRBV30,CARTEGNYGYTF,TGTGCCCGGACCGAGGGCAACTATGGCTACACCTTC
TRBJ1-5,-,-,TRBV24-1,CATSDRNERASHPFSNQPQHF,TGTGCCACCAGTGATCGGAACGAGAGGGCATCTCACCCGTTTAGCAATCAGCCCCAGCATTTT
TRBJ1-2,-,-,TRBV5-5,CASSPRTDGYTF,TGTGCCAGCAGCCCCCGGACAGATGGCTACACCTTC
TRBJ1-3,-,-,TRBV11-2,CASSPPLLRSGNTIYF,TGTGCCAGCAGCCCTCCCCTACTACGCTCTGGAAACACCATATATTTT
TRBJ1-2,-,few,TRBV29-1,CSATGGDGYTF,TGCAGCGCTACGGGAGGCGACGGCTACACCTTC
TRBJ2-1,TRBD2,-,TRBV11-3,CASSSGLVGGDNEQFF,TGTGCCAGCAGCTCCGGACTAGTAGGCGGGGACAATGAGCAGTTCTTC
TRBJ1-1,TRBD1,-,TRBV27,CASSSGTGGTEAFF,TGTGCCAGCAGTTCCGGGACAGGGGGAACTGAAGCTTTCTTT
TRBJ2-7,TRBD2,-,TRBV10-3,CAISGDLAGEGEQYF,TGTGCCATCAGTGGGGACCTAGCGGGAGAAGGCGAGCAGTACTTC
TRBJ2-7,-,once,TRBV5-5,CASSLAGTNSYEQYF,TGTGCCAGCAGCTTGGCTGGGACAAACTCCTACGAGCAGTACTTC
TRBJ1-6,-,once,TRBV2,CASSEGGQSSYNSPLHF,TGTGCCAGCAGTGAAGGGGGCCAGAGCTCCTATAATTCACCCCTCCACTTT
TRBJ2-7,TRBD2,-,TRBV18,CASSNSGTSGREQYF,TGTGCCAGCTCAAATTCCGGGACTAGCGGACGCGAGCAGTACTTC
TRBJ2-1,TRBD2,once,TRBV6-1,CASSELAGGLSYNEQFF,TGTGCCAGCAGTGAACTAGCGGGAGGGTTGTCCTACAATGAGCAGTTCTTC